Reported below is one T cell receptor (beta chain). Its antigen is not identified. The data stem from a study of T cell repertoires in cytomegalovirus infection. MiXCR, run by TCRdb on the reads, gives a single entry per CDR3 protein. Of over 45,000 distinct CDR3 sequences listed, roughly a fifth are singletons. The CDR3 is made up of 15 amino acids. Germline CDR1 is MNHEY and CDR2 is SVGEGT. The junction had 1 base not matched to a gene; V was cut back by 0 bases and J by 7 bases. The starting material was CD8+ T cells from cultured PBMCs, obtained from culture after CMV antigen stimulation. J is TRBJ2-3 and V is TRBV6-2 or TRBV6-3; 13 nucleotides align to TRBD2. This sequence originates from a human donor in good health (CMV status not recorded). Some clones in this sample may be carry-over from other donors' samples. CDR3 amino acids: CASSYSTSGGNTQYF. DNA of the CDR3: TGTGCCAGCAGTTACTCGACTAGCGGGGGGAATACGCAGTATTTT.